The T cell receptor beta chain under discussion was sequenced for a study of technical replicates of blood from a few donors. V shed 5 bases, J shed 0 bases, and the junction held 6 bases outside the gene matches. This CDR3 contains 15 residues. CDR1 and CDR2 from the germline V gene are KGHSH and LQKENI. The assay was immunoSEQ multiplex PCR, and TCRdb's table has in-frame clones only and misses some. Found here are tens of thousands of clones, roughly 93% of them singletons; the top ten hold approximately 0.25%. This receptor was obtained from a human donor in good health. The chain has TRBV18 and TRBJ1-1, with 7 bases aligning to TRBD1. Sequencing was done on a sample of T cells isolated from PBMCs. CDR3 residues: CASSDRANMNTEAFF. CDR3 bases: TGTGCCAGCTCAGACAGGGCGAACATGAACACTGAAGCTTTCTTT. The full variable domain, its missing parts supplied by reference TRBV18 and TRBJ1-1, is NAGVMQNPRHLVRRRGQEARLRCSPMKGHSHVYWYRQLPEEGLKFMVYLQKENIIDESGMPKERFSAEFPKEGPSILRIQQVVRGDSAAYFCASSDRANMNTEAFFGQGTRLTVV.